This TCR beta chain came from a study of CD8 T cells in Susac syndrome. From blood CD8+ and CD4+ T cells, TCR beta sequences were generated. Treatment-naive patients with stable or active relapsing-remitting disease were the multiple sclerosis controls. The CD8+ and CD4+ T cells were isolated magnetically using a negative isolation approach, whereas the TEMRA cells were enriched by FACS. This CDR3 has 16 amino acids. V lost 1 base to trimming and J lost 2 bases, with 12 bases between them. Germline CDR1 is SEHNR and CDR2 is FQNEAQ (reference sequence). About 0.5 to 1 ug RNA was reverse transcribed with random hexamers. Amplification of TCR beta CDR3 across 54 Vbeta and 13 Jbeta was performed with immunoSEQ multiplex PCR. TCRdb called the immunoSEQ multiplex PCR reads again in MiXCR, with one record for every CDR3 protein. The repertoire holds some 150,000 distinct CDR3 sequences, with roughly 95% as singletons.

V gene TRBV7-9 combines with J gene TRBJ2-1, with a weak D call TRBD2 (6 bases). Sequenced sample: CD8+ T cells from PBMCs. The receptor comes from a human donor with multiple sclerosis. CDR3 DNA sequence: TGTGCCAGCAGCTTAGAGGAGGGCGTAACCTACAATGAGCAGTTCTTC. This translates into CASSLEEGVTYNEQFF.